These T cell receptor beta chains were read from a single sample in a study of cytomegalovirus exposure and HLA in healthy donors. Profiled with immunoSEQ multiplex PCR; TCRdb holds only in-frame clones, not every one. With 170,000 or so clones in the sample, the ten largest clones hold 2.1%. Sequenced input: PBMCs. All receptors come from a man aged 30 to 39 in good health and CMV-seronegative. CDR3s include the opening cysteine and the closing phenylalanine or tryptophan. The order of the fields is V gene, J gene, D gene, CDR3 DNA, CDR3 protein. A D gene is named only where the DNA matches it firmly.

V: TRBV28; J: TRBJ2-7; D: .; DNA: TGTGCCAGCAGCCGGACACCAATCTACGAGCAGTACTTC; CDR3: CASSRTPIYEQYF
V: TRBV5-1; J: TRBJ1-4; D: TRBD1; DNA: TGCGCCAGCAGCTTGGGCCTGCAGGGGGAAAAGGAAAAACTGTTTTTT; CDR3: CASSLGLQGEKEKLFF
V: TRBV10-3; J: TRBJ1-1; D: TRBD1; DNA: TGTGCCATCAGTGCACCCGGGACAGGGAGCTCTGAAGCTTTCTTT; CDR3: CAISAPGTGSSEAFF
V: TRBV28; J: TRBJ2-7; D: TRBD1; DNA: TGTGCCAGCGTGGACAGGGTTCCCTTCGAGCAGTACTTC; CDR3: CASVDRVPFEQYF
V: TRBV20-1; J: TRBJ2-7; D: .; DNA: TGCAGTGCTAGTTCAGGGCCCGAGCAGTACTTC; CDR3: CSASSGPEQYF
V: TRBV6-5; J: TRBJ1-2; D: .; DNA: TGTGCCAGCAGTTACGTTCCTAGCTATGGCTACACCTTC; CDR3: CASSYVPSYGYTF
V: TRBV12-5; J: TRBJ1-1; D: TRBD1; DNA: TGTGCTAGTGGTCCCTTGGGGACAGGCGAAGCTTTCTTT; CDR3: CASGPLGTGEAFF
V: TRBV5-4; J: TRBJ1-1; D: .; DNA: TGTGCCAGCAGCTCCCCTTTACAGGGGAACACTGAAGCTTTCTTT; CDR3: CASSSPLQGNTEAFF
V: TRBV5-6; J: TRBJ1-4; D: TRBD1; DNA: TGTGCCAGCAGCTTGAACAGGGGATCTAATGAAAAACTGTTTTTT; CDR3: CASSLNRGSNEKLFF
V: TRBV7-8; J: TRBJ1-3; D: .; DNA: TGTGCCAGCAGCCACCGCCTGGGCAGGGGTGACACCATATATTTT; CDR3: CASSHRLGRGDTIYF
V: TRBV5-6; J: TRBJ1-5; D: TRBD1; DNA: TGTGCCAGCAGCTCCAAAATAATCCCCCGACAGGGACCGAATCAGCCCCAGCATTTT; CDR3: CASSSKIIPRQGPNQPQHF
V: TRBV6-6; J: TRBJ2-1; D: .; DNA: TGTGCCAGCAGTTACCTCAATGAGCAGTTCTTC; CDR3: CASSYLNEQFF
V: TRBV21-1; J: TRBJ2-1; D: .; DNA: TGTGCCAGCAGCAAACGGTCTGGAGAGGGGACTAGCGGGAGTCGTGAGTGCAATGAGCAGTTCTTC; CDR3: CASSKRSGEGTSGSRECNEQFF
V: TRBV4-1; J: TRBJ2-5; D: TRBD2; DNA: TGCGCCAGCAGCCCACAGACAGCGGGAACCATCCAAGAGACCCAGTACTTC; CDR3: CASSPQTAGTIQETQYF
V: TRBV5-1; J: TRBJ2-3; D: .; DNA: TGCGCCAGCAGCGGGGGGTTAAGCACAGATACGCAGTATTTT; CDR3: CASSGGLSTDTQYF
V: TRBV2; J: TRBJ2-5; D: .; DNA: TGTGCCAGCAGTGGGGACTTGGAGACCCAGTACTTC; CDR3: CASSGDLETQYF
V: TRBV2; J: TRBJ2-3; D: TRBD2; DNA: TGTGCCAGCCAGGGGGCTAGCGGGAGTGTAACGCAGTATTTT; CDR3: CASQGASGSVTQYF
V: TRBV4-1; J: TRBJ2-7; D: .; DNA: TGCGCCAGCAGCCAAAACTACGAAGCCCCCTACGAGCAGTACTTC; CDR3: CASSQNYEAPYEQYF
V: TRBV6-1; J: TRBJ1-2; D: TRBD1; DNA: TGTGCCAGCAGATATTCAGGGGGCGCAGGGTATGGCTACACCTTC; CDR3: CASRYSGGAGYGYTF
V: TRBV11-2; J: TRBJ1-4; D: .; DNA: TGTGCCAGCAGCTTAGTTTCCCAGGGCGAAAAACTGTTTTTT; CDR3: CASSLVSQGEKLFF
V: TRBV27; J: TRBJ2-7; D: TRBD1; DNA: TGTGCCAGCAGCGGGACAGGGAAGGTCTACGAGCAGTACTTC; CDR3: CASSGTGKVYEQYF
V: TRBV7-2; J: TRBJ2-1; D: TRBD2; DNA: TGTGCCAGCAGCTTAGTCGGGACTAGCGGGATTGAGCAGTTCTTC; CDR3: CASSLVGTSGIEQFF
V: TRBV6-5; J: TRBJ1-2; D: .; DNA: TGTGCCAGCAGTGCCCGACAGGCGAATCTTCATGGCTACACCTTC; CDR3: CASSARQANLHGYTF
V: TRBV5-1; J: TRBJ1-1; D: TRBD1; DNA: TGCGCCAGCAGAGTTGACAGGGGGGGAGAAGCTTTCTTT; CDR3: CASRVDRGGEAFF
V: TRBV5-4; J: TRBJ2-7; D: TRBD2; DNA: TGTGCCAGCAGCTTTAGCGGGAGGGCCTCCTACGAGCAGTACTTC; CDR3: CASSFSGRASYEQYF
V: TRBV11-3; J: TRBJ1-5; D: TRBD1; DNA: TGTGCCAGCAGCTTAGATAAGGGACAGTTTCCGAATTATAGCAATCAGCCCCAGCATTTT; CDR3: CASSLDKGQFPNYSNQPQHF
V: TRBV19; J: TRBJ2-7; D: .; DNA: TGTGCCAGTAGTATTTATCGTCGGGGGAAGCACGAGCAGTACTTC; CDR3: CASSIYRRGKHEQYF
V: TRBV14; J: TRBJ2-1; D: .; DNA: TGTGCCAGCAGCCGCCATGGGCTACCGATTTACAATGAGCAGTTCTTC; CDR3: CASSRHGLPIYNEQFF
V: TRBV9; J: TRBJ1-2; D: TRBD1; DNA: TGTGCCAGCAGCCAGGGACAGGGTAATGGCTACACCTTC; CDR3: CASSQGQGNGYTF
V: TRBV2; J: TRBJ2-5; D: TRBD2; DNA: TGTGCCAGCACGACAGCGGGAGGGAGGAAGGAGACCCAGTACTTC; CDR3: CASTTAGGRKETQYF
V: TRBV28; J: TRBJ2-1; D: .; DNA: TGTGCCAGCAGTCCCCCCCCAATACTAGTTTACAATGAGCAGTTCTTC; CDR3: CASSPPPILVYNEQFF
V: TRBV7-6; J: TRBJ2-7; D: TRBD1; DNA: TGTGCCAGCAGCTTATTAGGGACAGGGGAGGCCTACGAGCAGTACTTC; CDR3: CASSLLGTGEAYEQYF
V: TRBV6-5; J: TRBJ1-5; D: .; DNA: TGTGCCAGCAGTGAGCCCGATAGCAATCAGCCCCAGCATTTT; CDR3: CASSEPDSNQPQHF
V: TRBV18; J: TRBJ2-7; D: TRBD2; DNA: TGTGCCAGCTCACCAGGACTAGCGGGAGGGAACGAGCAGTACTTC; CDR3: CASSPGLAGGNEQYF
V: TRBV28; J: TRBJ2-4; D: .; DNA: TGTGCCAGCAGTCTCTCCTCGACTAGTACGAACATTCAGTACTTC; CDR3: CASSLSSTSTNIQYF
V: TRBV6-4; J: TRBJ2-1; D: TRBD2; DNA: TGTGCCAGCAGTGACAGGACTAGCGGGAGCAATGAGCAGTTCTTC; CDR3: CASSDRTSGSNEQFF
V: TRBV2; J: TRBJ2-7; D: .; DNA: TGTGCCAGCACCACCCCCCCCGGAGGACAGCTGCGCTACGAGCAGTACTTC; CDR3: CASTTPPGGQLRYEQYF
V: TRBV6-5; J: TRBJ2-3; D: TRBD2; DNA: TGTGCCAGCAGTACGCTAGCGGGAGGGCCCGATACGCAGTATTTT; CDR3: CASSTLAGGPDTQYF
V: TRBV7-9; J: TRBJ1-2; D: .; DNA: TGTGCCAGCACCCCGTCCCAGGGTGGCTACACCTTC; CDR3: CASTPSQGGYTF
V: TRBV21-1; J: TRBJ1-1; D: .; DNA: TGTGCCAGCAGCGACCCCTGGGACAGGGGCACTGAAGCTTTCTTT; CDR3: CASSDPWDRGTEAFF
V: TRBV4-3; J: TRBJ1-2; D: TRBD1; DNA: TGCGCCAGCAGCCAAGACGGGACAGGGGCGGAGAACTATGGCTACACCTTC; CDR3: CASSQDGTGAENYGYTF
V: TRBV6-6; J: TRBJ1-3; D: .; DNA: TGTGCCAGCAGCCACGGTGGAAACACCATATATTTT; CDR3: CASSHGGNTIYF
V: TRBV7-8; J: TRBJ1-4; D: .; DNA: TGTGCCAGCAGCTCCCAGCAGGGACTGGAAAATGAAAAACTGTTTTTT; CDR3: CASSSQQGLENEKLFF
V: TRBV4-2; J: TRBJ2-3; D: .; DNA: TGTGCCAGCAGCCAAGGTGAGGGGGCAGATACGCAGTATTTT; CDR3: CASSQGEGADTQYF
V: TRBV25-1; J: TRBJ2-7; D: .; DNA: TGTGCCAGCAGTGAAGGCCAATACGAGCAGTACTTC; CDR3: CASSEGQYEQYF
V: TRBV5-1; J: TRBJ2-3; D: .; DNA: TGCGCCAGCAGCTTTGGCCGGGGAGTAACAGATACGCAGTATTTT; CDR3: CASSFGRGVTDTQYF
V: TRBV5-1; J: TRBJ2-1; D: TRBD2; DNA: TGCGCCAGCAAGACTAGCGGAGGTTACAATGAGCAGTTCTTC; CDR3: CASKTSGGYNEQFF
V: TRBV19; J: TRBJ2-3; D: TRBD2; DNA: TGTGCCAGTACGAGGACCGGCGGGAGAGAAACAGATACGCAGTATTTT; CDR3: CASTRTGGRETDTQYF
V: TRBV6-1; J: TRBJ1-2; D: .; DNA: TGTGCCAGCAGGGTCGGGTTGTTTGGCTACACCTTC; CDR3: CASRVGLFGYTF
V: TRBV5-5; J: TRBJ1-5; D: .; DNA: TGTGCCAGCAGCTTGGCACAGGGCTATCAGCCCCAGCATTTT; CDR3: CASSLAQGYQPQHF
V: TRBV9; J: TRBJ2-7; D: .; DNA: TGTGCCAGCAGCGCAGACAAGTATCCCTCCTACGAGCAGTACTTC; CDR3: CASSADKYPSYEQYF
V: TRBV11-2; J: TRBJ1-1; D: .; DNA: TGTGCCAGCAGCTTAGATCATCGGGAGAACACTGAAGCTTTCTTT; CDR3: CASSLDHRENTEAFF
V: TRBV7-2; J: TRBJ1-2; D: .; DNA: TGTGCCAGCAGCTTAGGTTCCGGCTATGGCTACACCTTC; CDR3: CASSLGSGYGYTF
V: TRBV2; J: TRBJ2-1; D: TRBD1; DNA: TGTGCCAGCAGACCGGACAGGGGAACCCACAATGAGCAGTTCTTC; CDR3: CASRPDRGTHNEQFF
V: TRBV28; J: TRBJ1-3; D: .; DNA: TGTGCCAGCAGTCTCCCAGGCGGGGGGCAATCTGGAAACACCATATATTTT; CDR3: CASSLPGGGQSGNTIYF
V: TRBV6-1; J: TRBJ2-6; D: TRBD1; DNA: TGTGCCAGCAGGGGACAGTTGGCTGGGGCCAACGTCCTGACTTTC; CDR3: CASRGQLAGANVLTF
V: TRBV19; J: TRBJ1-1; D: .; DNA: TGTGCCAGTAGTAAGTACCCAGGGGCGCTCTTCGCCACGAACACTGAAGCTTTCTTT; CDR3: CASSKYPGALFATNTEAFF
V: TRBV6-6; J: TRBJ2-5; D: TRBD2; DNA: TGTGCCAGCAGTCCTGTCTCTAGCGGGGGGGAGACCCAGTACTTC; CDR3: CASSPVSSGGETQYF
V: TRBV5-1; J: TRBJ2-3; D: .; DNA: TGCGCCAGCGGATTCCAGGGTGGGGGGACAGATACGCAGTATTTT; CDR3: CASGFQGGGTDTQYF
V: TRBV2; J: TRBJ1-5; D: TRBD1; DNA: TGTGCCAGCCGTGGGACAGGGGGTCAGCCCCAGCATTTT; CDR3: CASRGTGGQPQHF